The entry below describes one TCR beta chain. Its antigen is undetermined. These data originate in a study of vaccination and CD4 T cells after COVID-19. Regarding the study as a whole: Convalescent patients gained a median 86.3% of their reactive clones only post-vaccination.

This CDR3 is 16 amino acids long. Germline V CDR1 and CDR2: LNHDA, SQIVND (reference sequence). The trim removed 5 bases at V and 5 bases at J, leaving 11 bases unmatched. CD4+ T cells that had been cultured provided DNA sequenced with the Oncomine TCR Beta short-read assay. TCRdb reanalysed the PCR reads using MiXCR and keeps one entry per CDR3 protein. Of around 18,000 distinct CDR3 sequences listed, 36% are singletons. Treatment in this sample: approximately nine-day PBMC culture with coronavirus spike peptide pools or control peptides (ViraFEST assay). The clonotype was recovered from a human donor who received a COVID-19 vaccine. V and J are TRBV19 and TRBJ2-1; 8 bases are a match to TRBD2. The sequenced sample was CD4+ T cells from blood, cultured in vitro, obtained before SARS-CoV-2 vaccination. The CDR3 here is CASSPLPAGGNNEQFF. The CDR3, as DNA: TGTGCCAGTAGTCCCCTCCCGGCGGGGGGAAACAATGAGCAGTTCTTC.